This T cell receptor (beta chain) comes out of a study of cytomegalovirus exposure and HLA in healthy donors. Donors had nominal health at sampling but likely had unrecorded immune exposures. This clone was found a few times. The target antigen is unknown. The CDR3 totals 15 residues. After removal of 7 bases from V and 1 base from J, the junction contained 7 bases not matched to a gene. Germline values: CDR1 LNHDA, CDR2 SQIVND (reference sequence). With 60 Vbeta and 13 Jbeta primers, the PCR was carried out. Using immunoSEQ multiplex PCR, the repertoire was profiled, and TCRdb retains in-frame clones only, with some absent. The sample includes nearly 110,000 clones, around 85% of them seen just once. Overall study findings and caveats: Cytomegalovirus association was assigned to about 180 TCR beta chains.

This TCR was recovered from a man aged 55-75 years in good health and CMV-seronegative. Sequencing was done on a sample of PBMCs. This chain connects TRBV19 to TRBJ1-3; TRBD1 matches at 7 bases. CDR3 bases: TGTGCCAGTACCTCGACAGGGACTTCTGGAAACACCATATATTTT. Protein: CASTSTGTSGNTIYF.